These T cell receptor beta chains were read from a single sample in a study of graft-versus-host responses after intestinal transplantation. Measured with immunoSEQ multiplex PCR; TCRdb has only the in-frame clones, and not every one. The sample carries tens of thousands of clones, just under 95% recorded once. Their recognized antigens are unknown. The sample consisted of unstimulated CD8+ T cells sorted from spleen or lymph node cells, taken before intestinal transplant. The receptors shown here come from a human donor who received an intestinal transplant. CDR3s include the opening cysteine and the closing phenylalanine or tryptophan. Each record gives: D gene, V gene, clone size, J gene, CDR3 DNA, CDR3 protein. A D gene is named only where the DNA matches it firmly. Not every row has a clone size; where given, it reads once, few, many or a size class.

d_gene: TRBD1
v_gene: TRBV7-9
abundance: .
j_gene: TRBJ2-1
CDR3nt: TGTGCCAGCAGCTTAGTTGTTCGGGACAGGGTACGTAATGAGCAGTTCTTC
CDR3aa: CASSLVVRDRVRNEQFF

d_gene: .
v_gene: TRBV29-1
abundance: .
j_gene: TRBJ1-1
CDR3nt: TGCAGCGTTCGGACAGAGAACACTGAAGCTTTCTTT
CDR3aa: CSVRTENTEAFF

d_gene: .
v_gene: TRBV6-7
abundance: .
j_gene: TRBJ1-2
CDR3nt: TGTGCCAGCAGCTGGAATACAAGGGGTCATGGCTACACCTTC
CDR3aa: CASSWNTRGHGYTF

d_gene: .
v_gene: TRBV20-1
abundance: .
j_gene: TRBJ1-1
CDR3nt: TGCAGTGCTAGTCTCACTACTGAAGCTTTCTTT
CDR3aa: CSASLTTEAFF

d_gene: .
v_gene: TRBV7-2
abundance: .
j_gene: TRBJ1-2
CDR3nt: TGTGCCAGCAGCTTAGCATCAGGCAGGGTTGAAGTCTATGGCTACACCTTC
CDR3aa: CASSLASGRVEVYGYTF

d_gene: TRBD2
v_gene: TRBV7-9
abundance: once
j_gene: TRBJ2-3
CDR3nt: TGTGCCAGCAGCTCTTACCTAGCGGGAGACGCAGATACGCAGTATTTT
CDR3aa: CASSSYLAGDADTQYF

d_gene: TRBD1
v_gene: TRBV2
abundance: .
j_gene: TRBJ2-7
CDR3nt: TGTGCCAGCAGCGGGACAGATCTTACCTACGAGCAGTACTTC
CDR3aa: CASSGTDLTYEQYF

d_gene: .
v_gene: TRBV4-1
abundance: .
j_gene: TRBJ1-1
CDR3nt: TGCGCCAGCAGCCAAGATAGCGGGGCGGCCACTGAAGCTTTCTTT
CDR3aa: CASSQDSGAATEAFF

d_gene: .
v_gene: TRBV7-3
abundance: .
j_gene: TRBJ2-2
CDR3nt: TGTGCCAGCAGTTCTAGTCGCGGGGAGCTGTTTTTT
CDR3aa: CASSSSRGELFF

d_gene: TRBD2
v_gene: TRBV19
abundance: .
j_gene: TRBJ2-7
CDR3nt: TGTGCCAGTAGTATAGATAGCGGGAGGAATGGTGGCGAGCAGTACTTC
CDR3aa: CASSIDSGRNGGEQYF

d_gene: .
v_gene: TRBV19
abundance: .
j_gene: TRBJ2-1
CDR3nt: TGTGCCAGTAGTCTACCTCCGTCCAGGGCTACGGGCGAGCAGTTCTTC
CDR3aa: CASSLPPSRATGEQFF

d_gene: TRBD1
v_gene: TRBV27
abundance: .
j_gene: TRBJ1-2
CDR3nt: TGTGCCAGCAGTTTGGAGGGGGCCCCCTATGGCTACACCTTC
CDR3aa: CASSLEGAPYGYTF

d_gene: .
v_gene: TRBV6-5
abundance: .
j_gene: TRBJ1-4
CDR3nt: TGTGCCAGCAGTTACGCCCCCTCCGGAAAACTGTTTTTT
CDR3aa: CASSYAPSGKLFF

d_gene: .
v_gene: TRBV5-1
abundance: .
j_gene: TRBJ1-1
CDR3nt: TGCGCCAGCAGCTCCACCGGGTCTACTGAAGCTTTCTTT
CDR3aa: CASSSTGSTEAFF

d_gene: .
v_gene: TRBV15
abundance: .
j_gene: TRBJ1-4
CDR3nt: TGTGCCACCAGCAGAGACCCAACAGACCCACGGAAAAATGAAAAACTGTTTTTT
CDR3aa: CATSRDPTDPRKNEKLFF

d_gene: TRBD2
v_gene: TRBV10-1
abundance: once
j_gene: TRBJ2-2
CDR3nt: TGCGCCAGCAGTGGGGGACTAGCGGGGGGGCCGGGCGGGGAGCTGTTTTTT
CDR3aa: CASSGGLAGGPGGELFF

d_gene: .
v_gene: TRBV7-8
abundance: .
j_gene: TRBJ2-5
CDR3nt: TGTGCCAGCAGCTCGACAGGAGAGACCCAGTACTTC
CDR3aa: CASSSTGETQYF

d_gene: .
v_gene: TRBV10-3
abundance: .
j_gene: TRBJ1-1
CDR3nt: TGTGCCATCAGTGAGCTGAGTGTCCGGGACACATGGAGAAACACTGAAGCTTTCTTT
CDR3aa: CAISELSVRDTWRNTEAFF

d_gene: .
v_gene: TRBV4-2
abundance: .
j_gene: TRBJ2-3
CDR3nt: TGTGCCAGCAGCCAAGAACCTAGAACGAGCACAGATACGCAGTATTTT
CDR3aa: CASSQEPRTSTDTQYF

d_gene: .
v_gene: TRBV11-2
abundance: .
j_gene: TRBJ1-1
CDR3nt: TGTGCCACCATGGTCCGGGGGGCACCTCAGGACACTGAAGCTTTCTTT
CDR3aa: CATMVRGAPQDTEAFF

d_gene: .
v_gene: TRBV28
abundance: .
j_gene: TRBJ2-1
CDR3nt: TGTGCCAGCAGTTCCTCCAGCGGCTACAATGAGCAGTTCTTC
CDR3aa: CASSSSSGYNEQFF

d_gene: .
v_gene: TRBV7-2
abundance: .
j_gene: TRBJ2-7
CDR3nt: TGTGCCAGCAGCTTGGGCGGGGCGGGCTACGAGCAGTACTTC
CDR3aa: CASSLGGAGYEQYF

d_gene: TRBD2
v_gene: TRBV10-1
abundance: .
j_gene: TRBJ2-2
CDR3nt: TGCGCCAGCAGTGAGTCCGGTAGCGGGAGGAATACCGGGGAGCTGTTTTTT
CDR3aa: CASSESGSGRNTGELFF

d_gene: .
v_gene: TRBV19
abundance: .
j_gene: TRBJ1-5
CDR3nt: TGTGCCAGTAGTATGAACAGCCACAATCAGCCCCAGCATTTT
CDR3aa: CASSMNSHNQPQHF

d_gene: .
v_gene: TRBV6-5
abundance: .
j_gene: TRBJ2-7
CDR3nt: TGTGCCAGCAGTTACACCCAGGGGACGGACGAGCAGTACTTC
CDR3aa: CASSYTQGTDEQYF

d_gene: .
v_gene: TRBV6-6
abundance: few
j_gene: TRBJ1-4
CDR3nt: TGTGCCAGCAGTTACTCGGAGGGTACAACTAATGAAAAACTGTTTTTT
CDR3aa: CASSYSEGTTNEKLFF

d_gene: .
v_gene: TRBV10-1
abundance: .
j_gene: TRBJ2-6
CDR3nt: TGCGCCAGCAGTGAGCCCAAGATCCTAAAGGGGCTCTCTGGGGCCAACGTCCTGACTTTC
CDR3aa: CASSEPKILKGLSGANVLTF

d_gene: .
v_gene: TRBV4-2
abundance: .
j_gene: TRBJ1-2
CDR3nt: TGTGCCAGCAGCCAAGCTGGTCGTAGCTATGGCTACACCTTC
CDR3aa: CASSQAGRSYGYTF

d_gene: .
v_gene: TRBV29-1
abundance: .
j_gene: TRBJ2-1
CDR3nt: TGCAGCGTTGAAGCTCCAGCGAGGTCCTCCTACAATGAGCAGTTCTTC
CDR3aa: CSVEAPARSSYNEQFF

d_gene: TRBD1
v_gene: TRBV6-5
abundance: .
j_gene: TRBJ1-1
CDR3nt: TGTGCCAGCGGCCAGGGGGGTGGTGAAGCTTTCTTT
CDR3aa: CASGQGGGEAFF

d_gene: .
v_gene: TRBV9
abundance: few
j_gene: TRBJ2-7
CDR3nt: TGTGCCAGCGCCAGCTCCTACGAGCAGTACTTC
CDR3aa: CASASSYEQYF

d_gene: TRBD1
v_gene: TRBV30
abundance: .
j_gene: TRBJ1-1
CDR3nt: TGTGCCTGGAGAACGTCAGGGGGCACTGAAGCTTTCTTT
CDR3aa: CAWRTSGGTEAFF

d_gene: .
v_gene: TRBV6-5
abundance: .
j_gene: TRBJ1-5
CDR3nt: TGTGCCAGCAGTTACACCGACAGTCCCGTTCAGCCCCAGCATTTT
CDR3aa: CASSYTDSPVQPQHF

d_gene: TRBD2
v_gene: TRBV19
abundance: .
j_gene: TRBJ2-7
CDR3nt: TGTGCCAGTAGTAGAGATAGCGGGTACGAGCAGTACTTC
CDR3aa: CASSRDSGYEQYF

d_gene: .
v_gene: TRBV14
abundance: .
j_gene: TRBJ2-3
CDR3nt: TGTGCCAGCAGCCCACTACAGGTCAGCACAGATACGCAGTATTTT
CDR3aa: CASSPLQVSTDTQYF

d_gene: TRBD1
v_gene: TRBV27
abundance: once
j_gene: TRBJ2-7
CDR3nt: TGTGCCAGCAGTCCCCGGACAGGGCCCTACGAGCAGTACTTC
CDR3aa: CASSPRTGPYEQYF

d_gene: .
v_gene: TRBV16
abundance: .
j_gene: TRBJ2-1
CDR3nt: TGTGCCAGCAGCCAATCAGTGGGGGGGCTTCAATCCTACAATGAGCAGTTCTTC
CDR3aa: CASSQSVGGLQSYNEQFF

d_gene: TRBD1
v_gene: TRBV29-1
abundance: .
j_gene: TRBJ2-7
CDR3nt: TGCAGCGTCCAGACAGGGAGCCCATACGAGCAGTACTTC
CDR3aa: CSVQTGSPYEQYF

d_gene: .
v_gene: TRBV30
abundance: .
j_gene: TRBJ1-4
CDR3nt: TGTGCCTATAACGGGGGTAATAATGAAAAACTGTTTTTT
CDR3aa: CAYNGGNNEKLFF

d_gene: TRBD1
v_gene: TRBV28
abundance: .
j_gene: TRBJ1-2
CDR3nt: TGTGCCAGCAGTCCCTTCGAGACAGGGTCTCAAGGCTACACCTTC
CDR3aa: CASSPFETGSQGYTF

d_gene: TRBD1
v_gene: TRBV29-1
abundance: .
j_gene: TRBJ2-7
CDR3nt: TGCAGCGTTGAAGAAGGGACAGGGATCTACGAGCAGTACTTC
CDR3aa: CSVEEGTGIYEQYF

d_gene: TRBD2
v_gene: TRBV13
abundance: .
j_gene: TRBJ2-5
CDR3nt: TGTGCCAGCAGCTCCGGGGGGTTACAAGAGACCCAGTACTTC
CDR3aa: CASSSGGLQETQYF

d_gene: .
v_gene: TRBV13
abundance: .
j_gene: TRBJ1-1
CDR3nt: TGTGCCAGCAGCTCCTACGGGGGGATGAACACTGAAGCTTTCTTT
CDR3aa: CASSSYGGMNTEAFF

d_gene: .
v_gene: TRBV30
abundance: .
j_gene: TRBJ2-7
CDR3nt: TGTGCCTGGAGTGTAGAGCACTACGAGCAGTACTTC
CDR3aa: CAWSVEHYEQYF

d_gene: TRBD2
v_gene: TRBV4-1
abundance: .
j_gene: TRBJ2-1
CDR3nt: TGCGCCAGCAGCCAAGATGTTTCGGGAGGCTACAATGAGCAGTTCTTC
CDR3aa: CASSQDVSGGYNEQFF

d_gene: .
v_gene: TRBV9
abundance: .
j_gene: TRBJ2-1
CDR3nt: TGTGCCAGCAGCGTCCTAGGAGCGAGGTACAATGAGCAGTTCTTC
CDR3aa: CASSVLGARYNEQFF